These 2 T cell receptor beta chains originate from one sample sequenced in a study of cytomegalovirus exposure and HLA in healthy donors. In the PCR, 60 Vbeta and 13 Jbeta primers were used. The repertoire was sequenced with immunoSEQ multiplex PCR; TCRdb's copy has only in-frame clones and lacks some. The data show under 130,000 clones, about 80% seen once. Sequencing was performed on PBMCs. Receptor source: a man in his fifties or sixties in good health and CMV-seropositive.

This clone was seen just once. CDR3 in DNA: TGTGCCAGCGCCCCAGCGGTTTCCCGCACAGATACGCAGTATTTT. Translating it yields CASAPAVSRTDTQYF. The gene calls are TRBV6-5 and TRBJ2-3; tentatively, D is TRBD2 (5 bases). CDR1 and CDR2 (germline): MNHEY, SVGAGI. The CDR3 is made up of 15 amino acids. Trimming left V 8 bases short and J 1 base short, with 16 bases between.

Written as DNA, the CDR3 is TGTGCCAGCCGACTAGCGGTTGGTCAAGAGACCCAGTACTTC. Translation: CASRLAVGQETQYF. The J gene is TRBJ2-5, the V gene TRBV2, with 9 bases matching TRBD2. Germline assignment: CDR1 SNHLY and CDR2 FYNNEI. Unmatched junction bases numbered 6, after V lost 8 bases and J lost 2 bases. The CDR3 loop spans 14 amino acids.